Listed below are T cell receptor beta chains from one sample, sequenced in a study of cytomegalovirus exposure and HLA in healthy donors. Some clones are missing from TCRdb's copy, which holds only in-frame ones; the method was immunoSEQ multiplex PCR. There are around 150,000 clones in the sample; roughly 80% occur only once, and roughly 1.9% lies in the top ten. The specimen was PBMCs. These TCRs come from a young man in good health and CMV-seronegative. The CDR3 runs from the conserved cysteine through the conserved F or W. The order of the fields is D gene, V gene, J gene, clone size, CDR3 protein, CDR3 DNA. The D gene is left open where the match is weak. Size values are once, few and many counts, or a class for expanded clones, and some rows have none.

d_gene: TRBD1; v_gene: TRBV5-4; j_gene: TRBJ1-1; abundance: -; CDR3aa: CASSLSRTGGTEAFF; CDR3nt: TGTGCCAGCAGCTTGAGTAGGACAGGGGGCACTGAAGCTTTCTTT
d_gene: -; v_gene: TRBV5-6; j_gene: TRBJ2-3; abundance: -; CDR3aa: CASSPGGTEGSLDTQYF; CDR3nt: TGTGCCAGCAGCCCGGGGGGGACAGAGGGATCCCTAGATACGCAGTATTTT
d_gene: -; v_gene: TRBV28; j_gene: TRBJ1-1; abundance: -; CDR3aa: CASSGPTGFPQGREAFF; CDR3nt: TGTGCCAGCAGTGGTCCTACAGGGTTCCCGCAGGGTAGGGAAGCTTTCTTT
d_gene: -; v_gene: TRBV5-6; j_gene: TRBJ2-7; abundance: -; CDR3aa: CASSLYGSRADEQYF; CDR3nt: TGTGCCAGCAGCTTGTACGGGAGCAGAGCGGACGAGCAGTACTTC
d_gene: TRBD2; v_gene: TRBV5-6; j_gene: TRBJ2-1; abundance: -; CDR3aa: CASSLKGIAGRSYNEQFF; CDR3nt: TGTGCCAGCAGCTTGAAGGGGATAGCGGGGCGCTCCTACAATGAGCAGTTCTTC
d_gene: -; v_gene: TRBV23-1; j_gene: TRBJ1-1; abundance: -; CDR3aa: CASSPSGVKNTEAFF; CDR3nt: TGCGCCAGCAGTCCTTCCGGGGTGAAAAACACTGAAGCTTTCTTT
d_gene: -; v_gene: TRBV27; j_gene: TRBJ2-1; abundance: -; CDR3aa: CASSPPDAGQFF; CDR3nt: TGTGCCAGCAGTCCGCCGGACGCGGGGCAGTTCTTC
d_gene: TRBD2; v_gene: TRBV4-3; j_gene: TRBJ2-7; abundance: -; CDR3aa: CASSQDTREWEQYF; CDR3nt: TGCGCCAGCAGCCAAGATACGCGGGAGTGGGAGCAGTACTTC
d_gene: TRBD1; v_gene: TRBV29-1; j_gene: TRBJ2-7; abundance: -; CDR3aa: CSVDTFGTGGYEQYF; CDR3nt: TGCAGCGTTGACACCTTCGGGACAGGGGGCTACGAGCAGTACTTC
d_gene: TRBD1; v_gene: TRBV5-1; j_gene: TRBJ1-5; abundance: -; CDR3aa: CASSSGGGQGGNQPQHF; CDR3nt: TGCGCCAGCAGCAGCGGGGGAGGACAGGGGGGCAATCAGCCCCAGCATTTT
d_gene: TRBD2; v_gene: TRBV27; j_gene: TRBJ2-7; abundance: -; CDR3aa: CASSQTSGSTYEQYF; CDR3nt: TGTGCCAGCAGCCAGACTAGCGGGAGCACCTACGAGCAGTACTTC
d_gene: -; v_gene: TRBV5-4; j_gene: TRBJ2-6; abundance: -; CDR3aa: CASTHGGTADSGANVLTF; CDR3nt: TGTGCCAGCACCCACGGCGGGACGGCCGACTCTGGGGCCAACGTCCTGACTTTC
d_gene: -; v_gene: TRBV5-1; j_gene: TRBJ1-2; abundance: -; CDR3aa: CASSLGGQTGYTF; CDR3nt: TGCGCCAGCAGCTTGGGAGGACAAACTGGCTACACCTTC
d_gene: TRBD1; v_gene: TRBV6-5; j_gene: TRBJ1-1; abundance: -; CDR3aa: CASGRQGGNTEAFF; CDR3nt: TGTGCCAGCGGCAGACAGGGGGGGAACACTGAAGCTTTCTTT
d_gene: TRBD2; v_gene: TRBV5-1; j_gene: TRBJ2-1; abundance: -; CDR3aa: CASTPGLAYNEQFF; CDR3nt: TGCGCCAGCACCCCGGGACTAGCTTACAATGAGCAGTTCTTC
d_gene: TRBD1; v_gene: TRBV6-5; j_gene: TRBJ2-5; abundance: -; CDR3aa: CASSPDRGRETQYF; CDR3nt: TGTGCCAGCAGCCCTGACAGGGGAAGAGAGACCCAGTACTTC
d_gene: TRBD2; v_gene: TRBV2; j_gene: TRBJ2-1; abundance: -; CDR3aa: CASSEAISGRANEQFF; CDR3nt: TGTGCCAGCAGTGAAGCCATTAGCGGGAGGGCCAATGAGCAGTTCTTC
d_gene: TRBD1; v_gene: TRBV9; j_gene: TRBJ1-3; abundance: once; CDR3aa: CASSARDSPGNTIYF; CDR3nt: TGTGCCAGCAGCGCCCGGGACAGCCCAGGAAACACCATATATTTT
d_gene: TRBD1; v_gene: TRBV6-6; j_gene: TRBJ2-2; abundance: -; CDR3aa: CASRHQGADTGELFF; CDR3nt: TGTGCCAGCAGACACCAGGGGGCCGACACCGGGGAGCTGTTTTTT
d_gene: TRBD1; v_gene: TRBV2; j_gene: TRBJ2-7; abundance: -; CDR3aa: CASSPGQGIAYEQYF; CDR3nt: TGTGCCAGCAGCCCGGGACAGGGGATCGCCTACGAGCAGTACTTC
d_gene: -; v_gene: TRBV25-1; j_gene: TRBJ1-1; abundance: -; CDR3aa: CASSDFRGGEPGTEAFF; CDR3nt: TGTGCCAGCAGTGATTTTAGGGGAGGCGAGCCGGGCACTGAAGCTTTCTTT
d_gene: TRBD2; v_gene: TRBV5-1; j_gene: TRBJ2-3; abundance: -; CDR3aa: CASSLGTSGGLDTQYF; CDR3nt: TGCGCCAGCAGCTTGGGGACTAGCGGGGGCCTGGATACGCAGTATTTT
d_gene: TRBD1; v_gene: TRBV7-8; j_gene: TRBJ2-7; abundance: -; CDR3aa: CASSLRGPVEQYF; CDR3nt: TGTGCCAGCAGCTTAAGGGGGCCAGTCGAGCAGTACTTC
d_gene: TRBD2; v_gene: TRBV29-1; j_gene: TRBJ2-1; abundance: -; CDR3aa: CSADRTSGAVLDNEQFF; CDR3nt: TGCAGCGCTGACAGGACTAGCGGAGCTGTCTTGGACAATGAGCAGTTCTTC
d_gene: -; v_gene: TRBV9; j_gene: TRBJ1-2; abundance: -; CDR3aa: CASTPRGGSLYGYTF; CDR3nt: TGTGCCAGCACCCCCCGGGGTGGGAGCCTCTATGGCTACACCTTC
d_gene: -; v_gene: TRBV10-3; j_gene: TRBJ2-7; abundance: -; CDR3aa: CAISEVSGKGSYEQYF; CDR3nt: TGTGCCATCAGTGAAGTTTCAGGGAAGGGTTCCTACGAGCAGTACTTC
d_gene: TRBD2; v_gene: TRBV7-8; j_gene: TRBJ2-1; abundance: -; CDR3aa: CASSPGEGKIYNEQFF; CDR3nt: TGTGCCAGCAGCCCGGGGGAGGGGAAAATCTACAATGAGCAGTTCTTC
d_gene: TRBD1; v_gene: TRBV27; j_gene: TRBJ1-1; abundance: -; CDR3aa: CASSPGAGGVGEAFF; CDR3nt: TGTGCCAGCAGCCCCGGAGCAGGGGGCGTAGGTGAAGCTTTCTTT
d_gene: -; v_gene: TRBV28; j_gene: TRBJ1-2; abundance: -; CDR3aa: CASHTQGKGYTF; CDR3nt: TGTGCCAGCCATACCCAGGGTAAAGGCTACACCTTC
d_gene: -; v_gene: TRBV19; j_gene: TRBJ1-5; abundance: -; CDR3aa: CASSIGPGGNQPQHF; CDR3nt: TGTGCCAGTAGTATAGGCCCGGGGGGCAATCAGCCCCAGCATTTT
d_gene: TRBD2; v_gene: TRBV19; j_gene: TRBJ2-2; abundance: -; CDR3aa: CASSILLPGLETGELFF; CDR3nt: TGTGCCAGTAGTATTCTCCTTCCGGGACTAGAGACCGGGGAGCTGTTTTTT
d_gene: -; v_gene: TRBV19; j_gene: TRBJ1-3; abundance: -; CDR3aa: CASSSRSGNTIYF; CDR3nt: TGTGCCAGTAGTAGCCGGTCTGGAAACACCATATATTTT
d_gene: TRBD1; v_gene: TRBV28; j_gene: TRBJ1-5; abundance: -; CDR3aa: CASSLRQGGNQPQHF; CDR3nt: TGTGCCAGCAGTTTACGACAGGGAGGCAATCAGCCCCAGCATTTT
d_gene: TRBD1; v_gene: TRBV28; j_gene: TRBJ2-7; abundance: -; CDR3aa: CASSLRDRGEQYF; CDR3nt: TGTGCCAGCAGTTTACGGGACAGGGGCGAGCAGTACTTC
d_gene: TRBD1; v_gene: TRBV2; j_gene: TRBJ1-1; abundance: -; CDR3aa: CASSQGQGASLEAFF; CDR3nt: TGTGCCAGCAGTCAGGGACAGGGGGCTTCCCTTGAAGCTTTCTTT
d_gene: -; v_gene: TRBV7-9; j_gene: TRBJ1-1; abundance: -; CDR3aa: CSSSLGRAGVTEAFF; CDR3nt: TGTTCCAGCAGCTTAGGTAGGGCAGGGGTGACTGAAGCTTTCTTT
d_gene: -; v_gene: TRBV5-1; j_gene: TRBJ2-7; abundance: few; CDR3aa: CASSLAGGGTYEQYF; CDR3nt: TGCGCCAGCAGCTTGGCCGGGGGTGGGACCTACGAGCAGTACTTC
d_gene: TRBD2; v_gene: TRBV4-1; j_gene: TRBJ2-7; abundance: -; CDR3aa: CASSQDRSGGQYEQYF; CDR3nt: TGCGCCAGCAGCCAAGATCGCAGCGGGGGGCAATACGAGCAGTACTTC
d_gene: TRBD2; v_gene: TRBV6-1; j_gene: TRBJ2-3; abundance: -; CDR3aa: CASSEEGAGARDTQYF; CDR3nt: TGTGCCAGCAGTGAAGAGGGCGCGGGAGCTAGAGATACGCAGTATTTT
d_gene: -; v_gene: TRBV9; j_gene: TRBJ2-5; abundance: -; CDR3aa: CASSKGETQYF; CDR3nt: TGTGCCAGCAGTAAGGGGGAGACCCAGTACTTC
d_gene: TRBD1; v_gene: TRBV10-3; j_gene: TRBJ1-3; abundance: -; CDR3aa: CAIRGTGISGNTIYF; CDR3nt: TGTGCCATCAGGGGGACAGGGATCTCTGGAAACACCATATATTTT
d_gene: -; v_gene: TRBV16; j_gene: TRBJ2-1; abundance: once; CDR3aa: CASSQSTEQFF; CDR3nt: TGTGCCAGCAGCCAATCCACAGAGCAGTTCTTC
d_gene: TRBD1; v_gene: TRBV9; j_gene: TRBJ1-6; abundance: -; CDR3aa: CASSGRQGASPLHF; CDR3nt: TGTGCCAGCAGCGGGAGACAGGGCGCTTCACCCCTCCACTTT
d_gene: -; v_gene: TRBV6-1; j_gene: TRBJ2-3; abundance: -; CDR3aa: CASRGQPGTDTQYF; CDR3nt: TGTGCCAGCAGGGGACAACCCGGCACAGATACGCAGTATTTT
d_gene: TRBD1; v_gene: TRBV28; j_gene: TRBJ2-3; abundance: -; CDR3aa: CASGRDREVTDTQYF; CDR3nt: TGTGCCAGCGGCCGGGACAGGGAGGTAACAGATACGCAGTATTTT
d_gene: TRBD1; v_gene: TRBV28; j_gene: TRBJ1-1; abundance: -; CDR3aa: CASSEGTELEAFF; CDR3nt: TGTGCCAGCAGTGAAGGGACAGAACTAGAAGCTTTCTTT
d_gene: -; v_gene: TRBV4-3; j_gene: TRBJ1-1; abundance: -; CDR3aa: CASSPYGDTEAFF; CDR3nt: TGCGCCAGCAGCCCCTACGGGGACACTGAAGCTTTCTTT
d_gene: TRBD2; v_gene: TRBV4-3; j_gene: TRBJ2-1; abundance: -; CDR3aa: CASSQDRASGRYNEQFF; CDR3nt: TGCGCCAGCAGCCAAGATCGGGCTAGCGGGAGGTACAATGAGCAGTTCTTC
d_gene: TRBD1; v_gene: TRBV19; j_gene: TRBJ1-2; abundance: -; CDR3aa: CASSNQGTGTYGYTF; CDR3nt: TGTGCCAGTAGTAACCAAGGGACAGGGACATACGGCTACACCTTC
d_gene: TRBD2; v_gene: TRBV25-1; j_gene: TRBJ2-1; abundance: -; CDR3aa: CASSEWGGITYNEQFF; CDR3nt: TGTGCCAGCAGTGAATGGGGGGGAATTACCTACAATGAGCAGTTCTTC
d_gene: -; v_gene: TRBV6-5; j_gene: TRBJ1-1; abundance: -; CDR3aa: CASSTAEEAFF; CDR3nt: TGTGCCAGCAGCACCGCGGAGGAGGCTTTCTTT
d_gene: -; v_gene: TRBV6-6; j_gene: TRBJ2-7; abundance: once; CDR3aa: CASSYHPGAQNYEQYF; CDR3nt: TGTGCCAGCAGTTACCATCCAGGGGCGCAGAACTACGAGCAGTACTTC
d_gene: -; v_gene: TRBV28; j_gene: TRBJ1-6; abundance: -; CDR3aa: CASSRAGGDNSPLHF; CDR3nt: TGTGCCAGCAGTAGAGCAGGAGGAGATAATTCACCCCTCCACTTT
d_gene: -; v_gene: TRBV19; j_gene: TRBJ1-1; abundance: -; CDR3aa: CASSTQNTEAFF; CDR3nt: TGTGCCAGTAGTACCCAAAACACTGAAGCTTTCTTT
d_gene: -; v_gene: TRBV29-1; j_gene: TRBJ2-2; abundance: -; CDR3aa: CSVGVSGTGELFF; CDR3nt: TGCAGCGTTGGGGTATCAGGGACCGGGGAGCTGTTTTTT
d_gene: -; v_gene: TRBV6-1; j_gene: TRBJ2-3; abundance: -; CDR3aa: CASSEEGGARDTQYF; CDR3nt: TGTGCCAGCAGTGAAGAAGGGGGGGCCAGGGATACGCAGTATTTT
d_gene: -; v_gene: TRBV27; j_gene: TRBJ2-7; abundance: -; CDR3aa: CASSLRAPPYEQYF; CDR3nt: TGTGCCAGCAGTTTAAGAGCTCCACCCTACGAGCAGTACTTC
d_gene: TRBD2; v_gene: TRBV7-7; j_gene: TRBJ2-3; abundance: -; CDR3aa: CALGGGTDTQYF; CDR3nt: TGTGCTCTGGGGGGGGGCACAGATACGCAGTATTTT